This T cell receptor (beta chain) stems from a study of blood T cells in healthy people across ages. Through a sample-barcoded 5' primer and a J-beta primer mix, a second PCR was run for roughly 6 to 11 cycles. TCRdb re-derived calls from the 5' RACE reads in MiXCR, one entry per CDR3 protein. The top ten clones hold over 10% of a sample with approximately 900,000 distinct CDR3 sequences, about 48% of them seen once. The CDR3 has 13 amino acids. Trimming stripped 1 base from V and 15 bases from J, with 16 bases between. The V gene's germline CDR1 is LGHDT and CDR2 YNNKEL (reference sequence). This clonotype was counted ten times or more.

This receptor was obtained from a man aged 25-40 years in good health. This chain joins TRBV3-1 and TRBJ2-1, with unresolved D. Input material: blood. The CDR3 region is CASSQGIADGLFF. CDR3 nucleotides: TGTGCCAGCAGCCAAGGGATAGCAGATGGGCTGTTCTTC.